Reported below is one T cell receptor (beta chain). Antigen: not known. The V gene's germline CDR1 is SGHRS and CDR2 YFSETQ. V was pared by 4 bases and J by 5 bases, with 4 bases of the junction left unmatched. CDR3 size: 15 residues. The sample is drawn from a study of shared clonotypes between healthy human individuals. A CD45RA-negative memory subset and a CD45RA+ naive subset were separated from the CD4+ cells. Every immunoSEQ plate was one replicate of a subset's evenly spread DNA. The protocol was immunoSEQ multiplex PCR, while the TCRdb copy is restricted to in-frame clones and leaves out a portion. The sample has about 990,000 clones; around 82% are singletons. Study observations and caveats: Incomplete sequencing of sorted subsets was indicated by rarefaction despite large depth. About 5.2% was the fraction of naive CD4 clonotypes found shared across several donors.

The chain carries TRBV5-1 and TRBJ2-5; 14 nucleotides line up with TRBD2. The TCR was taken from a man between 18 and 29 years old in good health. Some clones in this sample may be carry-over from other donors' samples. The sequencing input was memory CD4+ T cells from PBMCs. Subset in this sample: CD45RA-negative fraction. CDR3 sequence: CASSVGTSGSETQYF. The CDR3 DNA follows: TGCGCCAGCAGCGTAGGGACTAGCGGGAGTGAGACCCAGTACTTC.